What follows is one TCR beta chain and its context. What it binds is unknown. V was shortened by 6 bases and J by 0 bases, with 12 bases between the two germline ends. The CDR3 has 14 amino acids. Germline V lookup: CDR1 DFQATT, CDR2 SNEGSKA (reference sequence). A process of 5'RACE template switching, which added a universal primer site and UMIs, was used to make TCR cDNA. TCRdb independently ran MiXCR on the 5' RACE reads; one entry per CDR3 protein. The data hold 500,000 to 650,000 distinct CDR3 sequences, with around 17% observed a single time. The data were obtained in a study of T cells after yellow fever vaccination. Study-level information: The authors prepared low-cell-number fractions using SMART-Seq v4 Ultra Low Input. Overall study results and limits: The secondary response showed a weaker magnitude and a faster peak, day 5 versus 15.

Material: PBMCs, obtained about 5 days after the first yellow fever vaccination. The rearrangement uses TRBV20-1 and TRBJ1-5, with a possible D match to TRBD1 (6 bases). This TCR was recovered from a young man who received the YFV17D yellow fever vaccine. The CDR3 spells CSAGGSYSNQPQHF. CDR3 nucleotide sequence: TGCAGTGCCGGGGGCAGTTATAGCAATCAGCCCCAGCATTTT.